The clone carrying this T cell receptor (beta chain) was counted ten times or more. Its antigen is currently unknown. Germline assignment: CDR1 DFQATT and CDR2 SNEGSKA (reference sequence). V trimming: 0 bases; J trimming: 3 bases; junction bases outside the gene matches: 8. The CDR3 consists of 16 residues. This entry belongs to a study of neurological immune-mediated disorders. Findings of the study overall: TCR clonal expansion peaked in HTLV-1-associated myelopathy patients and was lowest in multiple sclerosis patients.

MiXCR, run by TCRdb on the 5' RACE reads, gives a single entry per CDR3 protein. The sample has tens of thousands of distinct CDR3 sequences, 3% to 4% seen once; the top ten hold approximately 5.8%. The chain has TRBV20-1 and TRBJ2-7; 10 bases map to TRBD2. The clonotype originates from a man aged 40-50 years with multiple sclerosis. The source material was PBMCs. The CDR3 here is CSARDRVAGGRYEQYF. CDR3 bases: TGCAGTGCTAGAGATCGGGTAGCGGGGGGTCGCTACGAGCAGTACTTC.